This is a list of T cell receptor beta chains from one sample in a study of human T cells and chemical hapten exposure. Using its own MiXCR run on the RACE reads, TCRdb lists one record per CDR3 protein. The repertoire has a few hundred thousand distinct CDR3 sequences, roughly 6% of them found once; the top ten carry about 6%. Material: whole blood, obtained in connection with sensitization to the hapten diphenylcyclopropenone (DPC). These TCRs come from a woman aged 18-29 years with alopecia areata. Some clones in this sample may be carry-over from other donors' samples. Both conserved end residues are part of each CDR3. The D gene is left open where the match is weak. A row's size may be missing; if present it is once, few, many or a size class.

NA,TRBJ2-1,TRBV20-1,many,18,CSARDYKAGNLGHNEQFF,TGCAGTGCTAGAGATTATAAGGCGGGGAATTTGGGCCACAATGAGCAGTTCTTC
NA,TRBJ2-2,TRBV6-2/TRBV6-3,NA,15,CASSYLPRSTGELFF,TGTGCCAGCAGTTACTTGCCCAGATCTACCGGGGAGCTGTTTTTT
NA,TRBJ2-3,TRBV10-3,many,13,CAITGQITDTQYF,TGTGCCATCACAGGACAGATCACAGATACGCAGTATTTT
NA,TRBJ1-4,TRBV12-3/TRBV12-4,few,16,CASSLSGDATNEKLFF,TGTGCCAGCAGTTTAAGTGGGGACGCAACTAATGAAAAACTGTTTTTT
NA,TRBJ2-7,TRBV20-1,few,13,CSASQGPFYEQYF,TGCAGTGCTAGTCAGGGACCCTTCTACGAGCAGTACTTC
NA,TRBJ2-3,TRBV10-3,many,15,CAISDPQNSTDTQYF,TGTGCCATCAGTGACCCACAGAATAGCACAGATACGCAGTATTTT
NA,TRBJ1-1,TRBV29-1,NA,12,CSVERENTEAFF,TGCAGCGTTGAAAGGGAGAACACTGAAGCTTTCTTT
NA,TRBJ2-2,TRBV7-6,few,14,CASSLTSWSEELFF,TGTGCCAGCAGCTTAACTAGCTGGTCCGAGGAGCTGTTTTTT
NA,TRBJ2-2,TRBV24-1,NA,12,CATELLTGELFF,TGTGCCACCGAGCTTCTTACCGGGGAGCTGTTTTTT
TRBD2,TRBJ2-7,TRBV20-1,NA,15,CSARDPAGGNYEQYF,TGCAGTGCTAGAGATCCCGCGGGGGGGAACTACGAGCAGTACTTC
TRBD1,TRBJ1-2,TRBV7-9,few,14,CASSMRDSPYGYTF,TGTGCCAGCAGCATGCGGGACAGCCCTTATGGCTACACCTTC
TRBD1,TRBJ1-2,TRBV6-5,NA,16,CASSYSRDRANYGYTF,TGTGCCAGCAGTTACTCCCGGGACAGAGCTAACTATGGCTACACCTTC
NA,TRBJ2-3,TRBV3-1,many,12,CASSQGPDTQYF,TGTGCCAGCAGTCAAGGACCTGATACGCAGTATTTT
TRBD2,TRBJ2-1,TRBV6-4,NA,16,CASSDSAGGPFNEQFF,TGTGCCAGCAGTGACTCGGCGGGGGGGCCCTTCAATGAGCAGTTCTTC
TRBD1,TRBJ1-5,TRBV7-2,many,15,CASSLGDSGRWPQHF,TGTGCCAGCAGCTTAGGGGACAGTGGGCGATGGCCCCAGCATTTT
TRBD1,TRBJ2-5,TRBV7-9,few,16,CASSLAWTGVQETQYF,TGTGCCAGCAGCTTAGCGTGGACAGGAGTCCAAGAGACCCAGTACTTC
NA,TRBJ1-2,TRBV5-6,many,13,CASTREGHYGYTF,TGTGCCAGCACCCGAGAAGGGCACTATGGCTACACCTTC
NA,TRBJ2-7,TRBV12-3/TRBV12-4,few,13,CASSQQRAYEQYF,TGTGCCAGCAGCCAGCAGAGAGCCTACGAGCAGTACTTC
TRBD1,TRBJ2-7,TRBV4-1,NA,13,CASSRTGFGEQYF,TGCGCCAGCAGCCGGACAGGGTTTGGGGAGCAGTACTTC
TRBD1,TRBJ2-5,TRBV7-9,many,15,CASSEGTGGKETQYF,TGTGCCAGCAGCGAAGGGACAGGGGGAAAAGAGACCCAGTACTTC
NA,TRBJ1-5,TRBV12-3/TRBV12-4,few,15,CASSLEGSPNQPQHF,TGTGCCAGCAGTTTAGAAGGGAGCCCCAATCAGCCCCAGCATTTT
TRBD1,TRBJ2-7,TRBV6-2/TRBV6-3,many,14,CASSLTGALDEQYF,TGTGCCAGCAGTTTGACAGGGGCCTTGGACGAGCAGTACTTC
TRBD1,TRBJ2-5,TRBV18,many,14,CASSPGTDQETQYF,TGTGCCAGCAGTCCCGGGACAGATCAAGAGACCCAGTACTTC